This TCR beta chain derives from a study of beta chain features in type 1 diabetes. Findings of the study overall: Patients with type 1 diabetes showed fewer VDJ junction insertions and more deletions. Compared with healthy donors, patients appeared to share more similar naive, central memory and regulatory TCRB repertoires.

This CDR3 is 13 amino acids long. V dropped 5 bases and J dropped 5 bases, with 9 bases sitting between them. Germline CDR1 MNHNY, CDR2 SVGAGI (reference sequence). The study reverse transcribed the entire isolated RNA, so it sequenced expressed TCRB transcripts. Read counts averaged approximately 3.5 million for samples of naive, central memory and regulatory T cells. Clones were sequenced by immunoSEQ multiplex PCR, and TCRdb holds only the in-frame ones, with some missing. The sample gives 860,000 or so clones, roughly 17% of which show up once; about 0.025% is in the top ten. As concerns this clone: The antigen is not known.

This chain connects TRBV6-6 to TRBJ1-4; maybe TRBD1 (5 bases). The sequence was collected from a woman between 18 and 29 years old in good health. What was sequenced was naive CD4+ T cells from blood. DNA of the CDR3: TGTGCCAGCAGTCGACAGTTCAATGAAAAACTGTTTTTT. This encodes CASSRQFNEKLFF.